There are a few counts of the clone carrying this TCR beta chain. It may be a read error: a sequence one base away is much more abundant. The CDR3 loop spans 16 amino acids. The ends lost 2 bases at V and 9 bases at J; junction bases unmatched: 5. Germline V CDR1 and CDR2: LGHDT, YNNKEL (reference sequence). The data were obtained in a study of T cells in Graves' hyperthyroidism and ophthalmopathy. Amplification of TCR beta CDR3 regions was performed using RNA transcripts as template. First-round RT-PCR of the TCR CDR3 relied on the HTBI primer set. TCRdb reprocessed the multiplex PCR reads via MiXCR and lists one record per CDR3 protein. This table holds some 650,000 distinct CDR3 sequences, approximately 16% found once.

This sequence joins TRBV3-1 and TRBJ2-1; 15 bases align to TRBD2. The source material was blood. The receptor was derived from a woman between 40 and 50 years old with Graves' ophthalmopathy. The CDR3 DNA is TGTGCCAGCAGCCAACAAGGGACTAGCGGGAGGAGTGAGCAGTTCTTC. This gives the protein CASSQQGTSGRSEQFF.